These T cell receptor beta chains were read from a single sample in a study of blood T cells in healthy people across ages. TCRdb used MiXCR to reprocess the 5' RACE reads, holding one entry per CDR3 protein. Of some 640,000 distinct CDR3 sequences in the sample, approximately 30% are singletons; the top ten hold 15% to 18%. Sequencing used blood. Receptors originate from a woman aged 80 or older in good health. Both conserved end residues are part of each CDR3. Each record gives: J gene, clone size, D gene, V gene, CDR3 protein, CDR3 DNA. The D gene is left open where the match is weak. The size entry is marked missing in some rows and otherwise reads once, few, many or a size class.

j_gene: TRBJ1-4; abundance: NA; d_gene: NA; v_gene: TRBV30; CDR3aa: CAWSVPGGSEKLFF; CDR3nt: TGTGCCTGGAGTGTACCCGGGGGGAGTGAAAAACTGTTTTTT
j_gene: TRBJ2-7; abundance: many; d_gene: NA; v_gene: TRBV2; CDR3aa: CASSDLIEQYF; CDR3nt: TGTGCCAGCAGTGACTTGATCGAGCAGTACTTC
j_gene: TRBJ2-3; abundance: NA; d_gene: TRBD2; v_gene: TRBV7-3; CDR3aa: CASREREPDTQYF; CDR3nt: TGTGCCAGCAGGGAGCGGGAGCCAGATACGCAGTATTTT
j_gene: TRBJ2-1; abundance: many; d_gene: TRBD2; v_gene: TRBV13; CDR3aa: CASSSGLATYNEQFF; CDR3nt: TGTGCCAGCAGCTCGGGACTAGCGACTTACAATGAGCAGTTCTTC
j_gene: TRBJ2-1; abundance: many; d_gene: NA; v_gene: TRBV7-2; CDR3aa: CASSLDDGGTYNEQFF; CDR3nt: TGTGCCAGCAGCTTAGATGACGGGGGAACCTACAATGAGCAGTTCTTC
j_gene: TRBJ2-5; abundance: few; d_gene: NA; v_gene: TRBV9; CDR3aa: CASSPRDSGVRETQYF; CDR3nt: TGTGCCAGCAGCCCCCGGGACTCTGGGGTTCGGGAGACCCAGTACTTC
j_gene: TRBJ1-2; abundance: many; d_gene: NA; v_gene: TRBV5-1; CDR3aa: CASSQEGLGGYTF; CDR3nt: TGCGCCAGCAGCCAGGAGGGTCTTGGGGGCTACACCTTC
j_gene: TRBJ2-5; abundance: NA; d_gene: TRBD2; v_gene: TRBV6-2/TRBV6-3; CDR3aa: CASRTPATSGGRCNEQYF; CDR3nt: TGTGCCAGCAGAACTCCGGCGACTAGCGGGGGGAGGTGCAATGAGCAGTACTTC
j_gene: TRBJ1-2; abundance: many; d_gene: TRBD1; v_gene: TRBV6-5; CDR3aa: CASSRPTGSNYGYTF; CDR3nt: TGTGCCAGCAGCCGTCCGACAGGGAGTAACTATGGCTACACCTTC
j_gene: TRBJ2-6; abundance: many; d_gene: NA; v_gene: TRBV7-9; CDR3aa: CASSFGPTAGANVLTF; CDR3nt: TGTGCCAGCAGCTTCGGACCAACGGCTGGGGCCAACGTCCTGACTTTC
j_gene: TRBJ1-1; abundance: NA; d_gene: NA; v_gene: TRBV6-1; CDR3aa: CASSEVGSLGEAFF; CDR3nt: TGTGCCAGCAGTGAAGTAGGCTCGTTGGGTGAAGCTTTCTTT
j_gene: TRBJ1-2; abundance: many; d_gene: TRBD1; v_gene: TRBV6-1; CDR3aa: CASSEAAGGGGGYTF; CDR3nt: TGTGCCAGCAGTGAAGCGGCAGGGGGGGGTGGAGGCTACACCTTC
j_gene: TRBJ2-7; abundance: many; d_gene: NA; v_gene: TRBV5-1; CDR3aa: CASSLETARYEQYF; CDR3nt: TGCGCCAGCAGCTTGGAGACAGCCCGCTACGAGCAGTACTTC
j_gene: TRBJ1-1; abundance: many; d_gene: NA; v_gene: TRBV9; CDR3aa: CASSFYTGNTEAFF; CDR3nt: TGTGCCAGCAGCTTTTACACCGGTAACACTGAAGCTTTCTTT
j_gene: TRBJ2-7; abundance: many; d_gene: NA; v_gene: TRBV5-1; CDR3aa: CASSLKQSYEQYF; CDR3nt: TGCGCCAGCAGCTTAAAACAGAGCTACGAGCAGTACTTC
j_gene: TRBJ1-2; abundance: many; d_gene: TRBD1; v_gene: TRBV29-1; CDR3aa: CSVQGAGYGYTF; CDR3nt: TGCAGCGTCCAGGGGGCAGGCTATGGCTACACCTTC
j_gene: TRBJ2-7; abundance: NA; d_gene: TRBD2; v_gene: TRBV20-1; CDR3aa: CSAETSGGPSSYNEQYF; CDR3nt: TGCAGTGCCGAGACTAGCGGGGGGCCGAGCTCCTACAATGAGCAGTACTTC
j_gene: TRBJ2-2; abundance: NA; d_gene: NA; v_gene: TRBV27; CDR3aa: CASRWSAGELFF; CDR3nt: TGTGCCAGCCGGTGGTCCGCCGGGGAGCTGTTTTTT
j_gene: TRBJ1-6; abundance: few; d_gene: NA; v_gene: TRBV3-1; CDR3aa: CASSLRALGSPLHF; CDR3nt: TGTGCCAGCAGCCTCCGGGCCCTAGGTTCACCCCTCCACTTT
j_gene: TRBJ1-2; abundance: NA; d_gene: TRBD1; v_gene: TRBV7-2; CDR3aa: CASSPDRVKYGYTF; CDR3nt: TGTGCCAGCAGCCCGGACAGGGTTAAATATGGCTACACCTTC
j_gene: TRBJ2-1; abundance: NA; d_gene: TRBD2; v_gene: TRBV30; CDR3aa: CAWRATSGGRDEQFF; CDR3nt: TGTGCCTGGAGGGCGACTAGCGGGGGGCGAGATGAGCAGTTCTTC
j_gene: TRBJ1-4; abundance: many; d_gene: TRBD1; v_gene: TRBV10-3; CDR3aa: CAIRGGSKNEKLFF; CDR3nt: TGTGCCATCAGAGGGGGCAGCAAGAATGAAAAACTGTTTTTT
j_gene: TRBJ2-3; abundance: NA; d_gene: NA; v_gene: TRBV29-1; CDR3aa: CSLRWGKNTDTQYF; CDR3nt: TGCAGCCTAAGGTGGGGGAAAAACACAGATACGCAGTATTTT
j_gene: TRBJ2-7; abundance: many; d_gene: TRBD2; v_gene: TRBV7-9; CDR3aa: CASSVFAGVGTGEQYF; CDR3nt: TGTGCCAGCAGCGTCTTTGCGGGGGTCGGAACGGGGGAGCAGTACTTC
j_gene: TRBJ1-1; abundance: many; d_gene: NA; v_gene: TRBV7-3; CDR3aa: CASSLTPRGNTEAFF; CDR3nt: TGTGCCAGCAGCTTAACGCCCAGGGGTAACACTGAAGCTTTCTTT
j_gene: TRBJ2-5; abundance: many; d_gene: TRBD2; v_gene: TRBV9; CDR3aa: CASSAGGKETQYF; CDR3nt: TGTGCCAGCAGCGCGGGGGGGAAAGAGACCCAGTACTTC
j_gene: TRBJ2-5; abundance: many; d_gene: NA; v_gene: TRBV5-1; CDR3aa: CASSLQGLPETQYF; CDR3nt: TGCGCCAGCAGCTTGCAGGGCTTGCCAGAGACCCAGTACTTC
j_gene: TRBJ1-4; abundance: many; d_gene: NA; v_gene: TRBV21-1; CDR3aa: CASSKATQARENPGGWGEKLFF; CDR3nt: TGTGCCAGCAGCAAAGCGACCCAGGCCCGAGAGAACCCGGGCGGGTGGGGTGAAAAACTGTTTTTT
j_gene: TRBJ2-7; abundance: NA; d_gene: NA; v_gene: TRBV15; CDR3aa: CATSRDRVSSYEQYF; CDR3nt: TGTGCCACCAGCAGAGACAGGGTGAGCTCCTACGAGCAGTACTTC
j_gene: TRBJ2-1; abundance: few; d_gene: TRBD2; v_gene: TRBV2; CDR3aa: CASNVRTSIDEQFF; CDR3nt: TGTGCCAGCAATGTGCGGACTAGCATCGATGAGCAGTTCTTC
j_gene: TRBJ2-7; abundance: few; d_gene: NA; v_gene: TRBV19; CDR3aa: CASSIAHRTEQYF; CDR3nt: TGTGCCAGTAGTATAGCCCACAGAACTGAGCAGTACTTC
j_gene: TRBJ2-7; abundance: NA; d_gene: NA; v_gene: TRBV7-9; CDR3aa: CASSLGIRTGESYEQYFGF; CDR3nt: NA
j_gene: TRBJ1-6; abundance: NA; d_gene: NA; v_gene: TRBV11-3; CDR3aa: CASSLDSDSNSPLHF; CDR3nt: TGTGCCAGCAGCTTGGACTCGGACAGCAATTCACCCCTCCACTTT
j_gene: TRBJ2-3; abundance: NA; d_gene: NA; v_gene: TRBV7-9; CDR3aa: CASSLVGQVDTQYF; CDR3nt: TGTGCCAGCAGCTTAGTAGGGCAAGTAGATACGCAGTATTTT
j_gene: TRBJ2-2; abundance: many; d_gene: TRBD2; v_gene: TRBV5-1; CDR3aa: CASSSRTSGGPNTGELFF; CDR3nt: TGCGCCAGCAGCTCAAGGACTAGCGGGGGGCCGAACACCGGGGAGCTGTTTTTT
j_gene: TRBJ1-6; abundance: few; d_gene: NA; v_gene: TRBV5-1; CDR3aa: CASSSRTAVTYNSPLHF; CDR3nt: TGCGCCAGCAGTTCCCGGACAGCCGTTACTTACAATTCACCCCTCCACTTT
j_gene: TRBJ2-1; abundance: many; d_gene: NA; v_gene: TRBV2; CDR3aa: CASKPGRPRNEQFF; CDR3nt: TGTGCCAGCAAGCCGGGCCGCCCACGCAATGAGCAGTTCTTC
j_gene: TRBJ1-1; abundance: few; d_gene: TRBD1; v_gene: TRBV18; CDR3aa: CASSPRETGDTEAFF; CDR3nt: TGTGCCAGCTCACCACGGGAGACAGGGGACACTGAAGCTTTCTTT
j_gene: TRBJ1-5; abundance: many; d_gene: TRBD1; v_gene: TRBV5-1; CDR3aa: CASSQGGNHQPQHF; CDR3nt: TGCGCCAGCAGTCAGGGGGGGAATCATCAGCCCCAGCATTTT
j_gene: TRBJ2-6; abundance: many; d_gene: TRBD1; v_gene: TRBV6-2/TRBV6-3; CDR3aa: CASSSRQGAPSGANVLTF; CDR3nt: TGTGCCAGCAGCTCTAGACAGGGGGCCCCCTCTGGGGCCAACGTCCTGACTTTC